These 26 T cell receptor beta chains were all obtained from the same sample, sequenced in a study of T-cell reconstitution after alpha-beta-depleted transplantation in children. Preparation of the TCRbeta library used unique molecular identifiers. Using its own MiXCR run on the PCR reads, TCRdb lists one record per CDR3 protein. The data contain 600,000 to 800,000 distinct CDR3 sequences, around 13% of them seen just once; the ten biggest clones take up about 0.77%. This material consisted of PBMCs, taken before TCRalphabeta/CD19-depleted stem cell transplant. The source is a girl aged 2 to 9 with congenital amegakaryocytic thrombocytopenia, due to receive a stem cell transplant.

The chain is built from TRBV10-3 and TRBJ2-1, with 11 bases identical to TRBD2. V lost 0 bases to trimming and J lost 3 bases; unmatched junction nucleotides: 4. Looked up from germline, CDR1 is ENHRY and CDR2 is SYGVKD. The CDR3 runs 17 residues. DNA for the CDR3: TGTGCCATCAGTGAGTCTATAGCGGGAGGGAGCTACAATGAGCAGTTCTTC. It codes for CAISESIAGGSYNEQFF.

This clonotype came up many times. The CDR3, as DNA: TGTGCCATCAGTGAGGGACTAGCGGGAGAGTTAGATACGCAGTATTTT. This codes for CAISEGLAGELDTQYF. The chain recombines TRBV10-3 with TRBJ2-3, with 13 positions matching TRBD2. Germline CDR1 reads ENHRY; CDR2 reads SYGVKD. The CDR3 covers 16 residues. The V and J ends lost 2 bases and 5 bases, in that order; junction bases with no gene match: 4.

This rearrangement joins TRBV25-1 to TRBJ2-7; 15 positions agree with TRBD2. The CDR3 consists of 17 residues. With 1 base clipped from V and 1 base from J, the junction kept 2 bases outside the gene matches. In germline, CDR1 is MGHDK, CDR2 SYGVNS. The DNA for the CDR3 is TGTGCCAGCAGTGAATTTGGGACTAGCGGGAGGTCCTACGAGCAGTACTTC. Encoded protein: CASSEFGTSGRSYEQYF.

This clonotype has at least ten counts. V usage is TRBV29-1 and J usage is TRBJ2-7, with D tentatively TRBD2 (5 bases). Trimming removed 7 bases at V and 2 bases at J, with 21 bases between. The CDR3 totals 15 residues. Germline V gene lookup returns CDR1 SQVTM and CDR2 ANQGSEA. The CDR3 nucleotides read TGCAGCGCAACGGTTAGACGGAAAGCGGCCTACGAGCAGTACTTC. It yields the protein CSATVRRKAAYEQYF.

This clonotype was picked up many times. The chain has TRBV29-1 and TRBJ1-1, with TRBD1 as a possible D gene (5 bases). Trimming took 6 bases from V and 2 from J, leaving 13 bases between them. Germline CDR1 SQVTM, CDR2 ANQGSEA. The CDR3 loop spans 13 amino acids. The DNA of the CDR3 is TGCAGCGTCGCCGGGGGACTAAACACTGAAGCTTTCTTT. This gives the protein CSVAGGLNTEAFF.

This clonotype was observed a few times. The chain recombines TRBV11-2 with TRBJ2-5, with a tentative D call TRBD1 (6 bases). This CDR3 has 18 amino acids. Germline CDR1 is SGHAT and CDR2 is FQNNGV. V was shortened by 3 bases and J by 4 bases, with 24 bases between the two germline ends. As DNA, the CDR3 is TGTGCCAGCAGCTTCTACGCCGACTACACAGGGAGCGCAGAGACCCAGTACTTC. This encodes CASSFYADYTGSAETQYF.

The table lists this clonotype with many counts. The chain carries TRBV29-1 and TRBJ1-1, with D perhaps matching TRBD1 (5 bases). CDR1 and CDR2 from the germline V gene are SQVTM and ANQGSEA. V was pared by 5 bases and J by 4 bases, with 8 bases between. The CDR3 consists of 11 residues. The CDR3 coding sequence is TGCAGCGTTTCAGGGTCCACTGAAGCTTTCTTT. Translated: CSVSGSTEAFF.

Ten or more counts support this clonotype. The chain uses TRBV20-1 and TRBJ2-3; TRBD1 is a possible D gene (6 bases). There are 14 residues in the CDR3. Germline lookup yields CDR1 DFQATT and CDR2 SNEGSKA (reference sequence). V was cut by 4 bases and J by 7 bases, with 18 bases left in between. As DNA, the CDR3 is TGCAGTGCTACGGACGGTACCCAGGGGAATACGCAGTATTTT. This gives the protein CSATDGTQGNTQYF.

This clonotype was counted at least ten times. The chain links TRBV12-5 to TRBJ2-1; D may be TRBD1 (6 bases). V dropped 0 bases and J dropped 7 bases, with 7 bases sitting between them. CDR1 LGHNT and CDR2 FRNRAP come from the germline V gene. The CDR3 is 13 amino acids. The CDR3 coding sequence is TGTGCTAGTGGTTTGGTAGGGGGTAATGAGCAGTTCTTC. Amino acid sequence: CASGLVGGNEQFF.

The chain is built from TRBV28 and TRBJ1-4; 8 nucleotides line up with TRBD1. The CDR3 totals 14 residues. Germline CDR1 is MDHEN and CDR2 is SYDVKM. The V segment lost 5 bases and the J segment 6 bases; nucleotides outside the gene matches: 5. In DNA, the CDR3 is TGTGCCAGCAGTCCCCCGACAGGGGATGAAAAACTGTTTTTT. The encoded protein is CASSPPTGDEKLFF. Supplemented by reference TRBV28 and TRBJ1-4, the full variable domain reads DVKVTQSSRYLVKRTGEKVFLECVQDMDHENMFWYRQDPGLGLRLIYFSYDVKMKEKGDIPEGYSVSREKKERFSLILESASTNQTSMYLCASSPPTGDEKLFFGSGTQLSVL.

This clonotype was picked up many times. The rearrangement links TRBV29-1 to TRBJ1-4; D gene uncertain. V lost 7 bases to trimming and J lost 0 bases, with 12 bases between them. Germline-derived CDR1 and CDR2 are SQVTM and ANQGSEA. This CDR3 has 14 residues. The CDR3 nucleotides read TGCAGCGCAAACGTAGGGACAACTAATGAAAAACTGTTTTTT. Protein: CSANVGTTNEKLFF.

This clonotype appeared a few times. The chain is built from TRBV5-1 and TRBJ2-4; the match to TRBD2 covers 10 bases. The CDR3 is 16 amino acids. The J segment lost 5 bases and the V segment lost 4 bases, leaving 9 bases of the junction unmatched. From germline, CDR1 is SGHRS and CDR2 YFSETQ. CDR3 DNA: TGCGCCAGCAGCCCTCCTAGCGGGAGTCGGCAAAACATTCAGTACTTC. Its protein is CASSPPSGSRQNIQYF.

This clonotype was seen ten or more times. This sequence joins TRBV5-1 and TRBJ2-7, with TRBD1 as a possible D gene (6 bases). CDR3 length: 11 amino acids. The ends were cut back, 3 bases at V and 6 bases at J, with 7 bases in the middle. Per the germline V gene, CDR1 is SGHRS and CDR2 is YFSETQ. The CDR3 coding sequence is TGCGCCAGCAGCTCACAGGGCGAGCAGTACTTC. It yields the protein CASSSQGEQYF.

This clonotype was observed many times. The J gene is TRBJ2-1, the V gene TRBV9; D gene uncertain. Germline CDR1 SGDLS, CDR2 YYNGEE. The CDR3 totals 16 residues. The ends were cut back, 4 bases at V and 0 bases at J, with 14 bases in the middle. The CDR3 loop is CASSSPRASSYNEQFF. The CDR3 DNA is TGTGCCAGCAGCTCACCCCGAGCTTCCTCCTACAATGAGCAGTTCTTC.

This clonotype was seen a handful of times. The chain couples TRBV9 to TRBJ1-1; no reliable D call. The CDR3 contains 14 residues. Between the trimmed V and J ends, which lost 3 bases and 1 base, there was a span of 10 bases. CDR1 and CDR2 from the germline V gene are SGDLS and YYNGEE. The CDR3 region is CASSALPGNTEAFF. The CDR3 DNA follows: TGTGCCAGCAGCGCCCTCCCTGGGAACACTGAAGCTTTCTTT.

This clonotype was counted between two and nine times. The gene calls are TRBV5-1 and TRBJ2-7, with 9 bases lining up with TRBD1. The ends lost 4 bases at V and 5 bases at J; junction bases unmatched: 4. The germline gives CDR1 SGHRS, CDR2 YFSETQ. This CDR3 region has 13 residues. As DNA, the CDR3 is TGCGCCAGCAGCCAACAGGGGGCTAACGAGCAGTACTTC. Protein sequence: CASSQQGANEQYF.

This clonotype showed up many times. CDR3 DNA sequence: TGTGCCATCAAGGCGGGAGAGGTGACAGATACGCAGTATTTT. Protein product: CAIKAGEVTDTQYF. The chain links TRBV28 to TRBJ2-3; 7 bases map to TRBD2. Trimming removed 10 bases from V and 3 bases from J; junction bases left unmatched: 10. CDR3 length: 14 amino acids. Per germline, CDR1 MDHEN and CDR2 SYDVKM. Based on the CDR3 plus reference TRBV28 and TRBJ2-3, the full variable domain is DVKVTQSSRYLVKRTGEKVFLECVQDMDHENMFWYRQDPGLGLRLIYFSYDVKMKEKGDIPEGYSVSREKKERFSLILESASTNQTSMYLCAIKAGEVTDTQYFGPGTRLTVL.

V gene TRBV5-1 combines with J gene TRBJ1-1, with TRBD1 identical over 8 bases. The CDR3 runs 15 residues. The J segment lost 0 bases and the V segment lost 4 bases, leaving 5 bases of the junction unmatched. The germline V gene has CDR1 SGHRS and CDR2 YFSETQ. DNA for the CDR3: TGCGCCAGCAGCATGGACAGGGCTGTGAACACTGAAGCTTTCTTT. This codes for CASSMDRAVNTEAFF.

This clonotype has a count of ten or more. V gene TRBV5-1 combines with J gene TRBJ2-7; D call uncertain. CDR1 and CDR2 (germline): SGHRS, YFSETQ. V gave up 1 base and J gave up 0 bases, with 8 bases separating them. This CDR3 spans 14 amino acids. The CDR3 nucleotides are TGCGCCAGCAGCTTGAGGCAGTCCTCCTACGAGCAGTACTTC. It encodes CASSLRQSSYEQYF.

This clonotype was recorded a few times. For the CDR3, the DNA is TGTGCCAGCAGCTTATCGGTGGGACTAGCAGGCGATTACGAGCAGTACTTC. It is translated as CASSLSVGLAGDYEQYF. The V gene is TRBV7-6, the J gene TRBJ2-7; 9 positions match TRBD2. The trim removed 2 bases at V and 4 bases at J, leaving 12 bases unmatched. The CDR3 contains 17 residues. CDR1 and CDR2 (germline): SGHVS, FNYEAQ.

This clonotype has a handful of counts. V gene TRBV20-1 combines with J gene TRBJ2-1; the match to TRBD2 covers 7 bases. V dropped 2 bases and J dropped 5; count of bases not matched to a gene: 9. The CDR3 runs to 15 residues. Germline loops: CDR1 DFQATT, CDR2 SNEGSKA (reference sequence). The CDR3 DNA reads TGCAGTGCTAGACCTGGGGGGAGGGTCGACAATGAGCAGTTCTTC. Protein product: CSARPGGRVDNEQFF.

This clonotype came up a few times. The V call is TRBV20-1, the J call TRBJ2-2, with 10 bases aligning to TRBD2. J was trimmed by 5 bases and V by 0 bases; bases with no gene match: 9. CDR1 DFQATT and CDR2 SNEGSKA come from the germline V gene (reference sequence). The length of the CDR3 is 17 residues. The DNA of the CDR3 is TGCAGTGCTAGAGATGGAGCTAGCGGGAGACGAACCGGGGAGCTGTTTTTT. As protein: CSARDGASGRRTGELFF.

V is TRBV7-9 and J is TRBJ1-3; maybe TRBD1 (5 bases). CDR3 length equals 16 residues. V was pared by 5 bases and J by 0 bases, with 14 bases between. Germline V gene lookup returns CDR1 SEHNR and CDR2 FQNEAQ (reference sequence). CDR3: CASSTTVLYSGNTIYF. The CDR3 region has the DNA TGTGCCAGCAGCACGACAGTCCTTTACTCTGGAAACACCATATATTTT.

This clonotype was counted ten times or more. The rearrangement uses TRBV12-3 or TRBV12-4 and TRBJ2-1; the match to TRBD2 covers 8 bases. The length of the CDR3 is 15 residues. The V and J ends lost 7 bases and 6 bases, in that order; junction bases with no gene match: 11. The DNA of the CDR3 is TGTGCCAGCACTCCAACTCCAAGCGGGGGCAATGAGCAGTTCTTC. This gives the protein CASTPTPSGGNEQFF.

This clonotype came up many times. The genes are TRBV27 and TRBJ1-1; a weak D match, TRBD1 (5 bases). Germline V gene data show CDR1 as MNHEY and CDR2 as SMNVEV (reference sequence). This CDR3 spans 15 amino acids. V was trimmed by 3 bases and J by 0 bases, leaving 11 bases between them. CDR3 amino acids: CASSLIGGVNTEAFF. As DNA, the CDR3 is TGTGCCAGCAGTTTGATCGGGGGGGTGAACACTGAAGCTTTCTTT.

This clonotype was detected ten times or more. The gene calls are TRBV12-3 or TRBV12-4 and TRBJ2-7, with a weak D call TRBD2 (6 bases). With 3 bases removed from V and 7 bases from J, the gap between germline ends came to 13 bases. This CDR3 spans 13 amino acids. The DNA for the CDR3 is TGTGCCAGCAGTTTGACTAGTCAGGAAGAGCAGTACTTC. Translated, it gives CASSLTSQEEQYF.